This T cell receptor (beta chain) derives from a study of T-cell reconstitution after alpha-beta-depleted transplantation in children. Unique molecular identifiers featured in how the TCRbeta library was prepared. TCRdb reprocessed the PCR reads via MiXCR and lists one record per CDR3 protein. Of about 16,000 distinct CDR3 sequences in the sample, around 8% are singletons; the top ten hold about 40%. Ten or more counts support this clonotype. Its antigen remains unknown. The length of the CDR3 is 14 residues. The germline V gene encodes CDR1 DFQATT and CDR2 SNEGSKA (reference sequence). Trimming took 5 bases from V and 1 from J, leaving 14 bases between them. Whole-study findings and limits: After transplant, at about two months, alpha-beta T cells were reportedly derived from several hundred expanded graft clones.

The V call is TRBV20-1, the J call TRBJ1-1, with D unclear. The sequence was obtained from a boy in the first two years of life who had a stem cell transplant for Wiskott-Aldrich syndrome, so the T cells may come from the graft donor. This sample comprised PBMCs, mostly from graft donor cells, obtained 60 days after TCRalphabeta/CD19-depleted stem cell transplant. CDR3 region: CSAGRQAGNTEAFF. DNA for the CDR3: TGCAGTGCTGGGAGGCAGGCTGGGAACACTGAAGCTTTCTTT.